This entry features one T cell receptor beta chain sequence. Arm-PCR with iRepertoire HTBI primers amplified the CDR3 regions for these TCR beta libraries. TCRdb called the multiplex PCR reads again in MiXCR, with one record for every CDR3 protein. The sample includes roughly 530,000 distinct CDR3 sequences, around 16% of them seen just once. Noted time point: newly diagnosed GD, antithyroid drugs for less than 3 months. PBMC RNA served as the TCR library source. The authors diagnosed Graves' disease using American Thyroid Association guidelines. This record comes from a study of regulatory T cells in long-lasting Graves disease. About the research overall: The antithyroid drugs taken by newly diagnosed Graves' patients had been used for under 3 months.

V lost 9 bases and J lost 0, with 15 bases in between. The germline gives CDR1 SGHRS, CDR2 YFSETQ. CDR3 size: 14 residues. These same data were also listed under a study on T cells in Graves' hyperthyroidism and ophthalmopathy. From that paper: Graves' hyperthyroidism is called stable when ophthalmopathy does not progress within 18 months.

Sequences were derived from peripheral blood mononuclear cells (PBMCs), sampled at new diagnosis, from a patient treated with antithyroid drugs. The sequence was obtained from a middle-aged woman with Graves disease. The chain uses TRBV5-1 and TRBJ1-2; weak D call: TRBD1 (5 bases). The CDR3 spells CAIPGGNSNYGYTF. CDR3 in DNA: TGCGCCATTCCGGGGGGGAATTCTAACTATGGCTACACCTTC.